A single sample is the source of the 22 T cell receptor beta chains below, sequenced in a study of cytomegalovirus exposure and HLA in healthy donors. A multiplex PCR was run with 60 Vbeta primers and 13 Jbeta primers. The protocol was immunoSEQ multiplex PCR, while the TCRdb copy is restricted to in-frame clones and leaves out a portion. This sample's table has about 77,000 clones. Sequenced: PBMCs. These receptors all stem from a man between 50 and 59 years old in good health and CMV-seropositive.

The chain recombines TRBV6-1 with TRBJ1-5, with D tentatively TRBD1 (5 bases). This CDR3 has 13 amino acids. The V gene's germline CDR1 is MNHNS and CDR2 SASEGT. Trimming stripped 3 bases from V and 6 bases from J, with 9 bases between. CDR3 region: CASSEGTGQPQHF. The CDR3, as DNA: TGTGCCAGCAGTGAGGGAACAGGTCAGCCCCAGCATTTT.

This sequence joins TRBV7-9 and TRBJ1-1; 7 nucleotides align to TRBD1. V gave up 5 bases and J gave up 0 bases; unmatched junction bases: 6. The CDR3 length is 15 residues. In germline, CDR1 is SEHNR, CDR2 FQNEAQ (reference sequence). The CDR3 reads CASSPLQGLNTEAFF. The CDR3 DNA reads TGTGCCAGCAGCCCATTACAGGGGTTGAACACTGAAGCTTTCTTT.

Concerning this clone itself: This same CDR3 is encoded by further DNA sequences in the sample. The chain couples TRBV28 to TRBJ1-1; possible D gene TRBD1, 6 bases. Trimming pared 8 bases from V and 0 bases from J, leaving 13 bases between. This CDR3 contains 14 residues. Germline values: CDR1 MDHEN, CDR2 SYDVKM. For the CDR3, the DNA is TGTGCCAGCTTGGCAGGGGAAATGAACACTGAAGCTTTCTTT. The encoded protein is CASLAGEMNTEAFF.

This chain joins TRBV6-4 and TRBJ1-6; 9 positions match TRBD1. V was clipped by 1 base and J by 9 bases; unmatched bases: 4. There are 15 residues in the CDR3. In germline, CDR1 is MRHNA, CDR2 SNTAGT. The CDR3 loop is CASSDFTGGGSPLHF. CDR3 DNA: TGTGCCAGCAGTGACTTTACAGGGGGCGGTTCACCCCTCCACTTT.

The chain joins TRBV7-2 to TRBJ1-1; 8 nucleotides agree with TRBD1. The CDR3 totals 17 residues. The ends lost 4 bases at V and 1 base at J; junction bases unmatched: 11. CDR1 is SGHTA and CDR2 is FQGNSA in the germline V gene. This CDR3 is CASSYRTGLGANTEAFF. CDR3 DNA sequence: TGTGCCAGCAGCTACAGGACAGGGCTGGGTGCGAACACTGAAGCTTTCTTT.

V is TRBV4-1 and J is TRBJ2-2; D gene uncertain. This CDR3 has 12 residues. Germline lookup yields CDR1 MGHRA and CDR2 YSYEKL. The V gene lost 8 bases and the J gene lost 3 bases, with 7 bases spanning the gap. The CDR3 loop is CASRGYTGELFF. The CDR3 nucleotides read TGCGCCAGCCGAGGTTACACCGGGGAGCTGTTTTTT.

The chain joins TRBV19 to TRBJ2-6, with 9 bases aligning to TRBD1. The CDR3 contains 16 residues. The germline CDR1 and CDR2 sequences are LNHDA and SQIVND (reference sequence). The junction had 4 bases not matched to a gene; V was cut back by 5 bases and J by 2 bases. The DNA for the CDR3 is TGTGCCAGTAGTTCCGGGACAGGGACTGGGGCCAACGTCCTGACTTTC. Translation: CASSSGTGTGANVLTF.

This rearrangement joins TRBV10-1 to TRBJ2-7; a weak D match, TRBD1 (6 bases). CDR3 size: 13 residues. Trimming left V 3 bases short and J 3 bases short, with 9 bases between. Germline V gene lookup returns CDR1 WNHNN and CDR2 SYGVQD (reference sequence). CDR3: CASSDKGHYEQYV. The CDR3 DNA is TGCGCCAGCAGTGATAAGGGACACTACGAGCAGTACGTC.

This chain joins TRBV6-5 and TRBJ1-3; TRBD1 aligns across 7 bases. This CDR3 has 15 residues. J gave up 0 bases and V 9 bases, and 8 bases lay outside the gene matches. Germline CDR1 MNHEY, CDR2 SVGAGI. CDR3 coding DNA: TGTGCCAGGACTTACAGGGGAAGCTCTGGAAACACCATATATTTT. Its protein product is CARTYRGSSGNTIYF.

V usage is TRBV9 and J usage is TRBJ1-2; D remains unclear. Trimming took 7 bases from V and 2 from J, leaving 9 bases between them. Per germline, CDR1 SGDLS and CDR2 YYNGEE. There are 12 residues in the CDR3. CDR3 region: CASAAVNYGYTF. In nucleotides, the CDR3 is TGTGCCAGCGCCGCGGTAAACTATGGCTACACCTTC.

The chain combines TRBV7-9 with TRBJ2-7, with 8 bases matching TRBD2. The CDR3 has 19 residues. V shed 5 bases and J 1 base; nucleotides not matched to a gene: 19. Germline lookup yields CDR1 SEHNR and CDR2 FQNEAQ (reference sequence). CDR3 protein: CASSTGGSWGTRSSYEQYV. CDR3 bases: TGTGCCAGCAGCACCGGTGGCTCATGGGGGACTAGAAGTTCCTACGAGCAGTACGTC.

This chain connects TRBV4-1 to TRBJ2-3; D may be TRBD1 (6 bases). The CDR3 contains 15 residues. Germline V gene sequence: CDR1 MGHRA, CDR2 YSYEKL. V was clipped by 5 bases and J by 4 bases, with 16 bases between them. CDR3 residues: CASSDPGVGADTQYF. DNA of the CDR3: TGCGCCAGCAGCGACCCAGGGGTGGGGGCAGATACGCAGTATTTT.

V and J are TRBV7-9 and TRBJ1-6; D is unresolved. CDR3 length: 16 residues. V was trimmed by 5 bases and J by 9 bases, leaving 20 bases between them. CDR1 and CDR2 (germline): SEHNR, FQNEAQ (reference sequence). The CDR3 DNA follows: TGTGCCAGCAGCCCCTCGGGAGGGAGAACGGCTTCACCCCTCCACTTT. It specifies CASSPSGGRTASPLHF.

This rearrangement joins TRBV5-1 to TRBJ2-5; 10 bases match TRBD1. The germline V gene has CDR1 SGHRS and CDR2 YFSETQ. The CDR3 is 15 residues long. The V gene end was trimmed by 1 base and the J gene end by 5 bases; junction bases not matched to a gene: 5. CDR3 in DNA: TGCGCCAGCAGCTTGATGGGACAGGGGACGGAGACCCAGTACTTC. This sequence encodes CASSLMGQGTETQYF.

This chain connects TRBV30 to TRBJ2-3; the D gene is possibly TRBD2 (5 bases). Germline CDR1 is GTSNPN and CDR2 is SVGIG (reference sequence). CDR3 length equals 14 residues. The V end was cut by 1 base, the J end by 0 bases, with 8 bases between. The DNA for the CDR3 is TGTGCCTGGAGTGCGGGGATGAGCACAGATACGCAGTATTTT. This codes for CAWSAGMSTDTQYF. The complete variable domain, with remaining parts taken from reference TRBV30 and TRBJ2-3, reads SQTIHQWPATLVQPVGSPLSLECTVEGTSNPNLYWYRQAAGRGLQLLFYSVGIGQISSEVPQNLSASRPQDRQFILSSKKLLLSDSGFYLCAWSAGMSTDTQYFGPGTRLTVL.

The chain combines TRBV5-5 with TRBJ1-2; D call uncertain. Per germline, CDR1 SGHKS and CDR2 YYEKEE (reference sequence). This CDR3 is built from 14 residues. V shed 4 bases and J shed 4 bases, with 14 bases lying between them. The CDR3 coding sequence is TGTGCCAGCAGCAGTCCAACAGAAGTCTATGGCTACACCTTC. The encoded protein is CASSSPTEVYGYTF.

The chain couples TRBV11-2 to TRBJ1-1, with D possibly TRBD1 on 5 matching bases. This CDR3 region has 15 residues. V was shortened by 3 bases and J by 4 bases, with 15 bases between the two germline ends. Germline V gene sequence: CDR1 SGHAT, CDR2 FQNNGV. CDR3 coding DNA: TGTGCCAGCAGCTTGGGCGGGGGAAGGGGCACTGAAGCTTTCTTT. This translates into CASSLGGGRGTEAFF. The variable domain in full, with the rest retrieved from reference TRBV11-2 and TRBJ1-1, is EAGVAQSPRYKIIEKRQSVAFWCNPISGHATLYWYQQILGQGPKLLIQFQNNGVVDDSQLPKDRFSAERLKGVDSTLKIQPAKLEDSAVYLCASSLGGGRGTEAFFGQGTRLTVV.

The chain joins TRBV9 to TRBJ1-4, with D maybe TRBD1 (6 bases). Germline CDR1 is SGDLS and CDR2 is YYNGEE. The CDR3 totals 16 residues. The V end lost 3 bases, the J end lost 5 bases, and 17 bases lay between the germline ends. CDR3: CASSASPGTRNEKLFF. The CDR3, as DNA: TGTGCCAGCAGCGCCTCCCCCGGGACAAGGAATGAAAAACTGTTTTTT.

The CDR3 protein is CASSLGSQETQYF. In DNA, the CDR3 is TGTGCCAGCAGCCTGGGCTCCCAAGAGACCCAGTACTTC. The V gene is TRBV7-3, the J gene TRBJ2-5; D unclear. Germline assignment: CDR1 SGHTA and CDR2 FQGTGA. The V gene lost 5 bases and the J gene lost 1 base, with 8 bases spanning the gap. The CDR3 is 13 residues long. Complete variable domain (other parts from reference TRBV7-3 and TRBJ2-5): GAGVSQTPSNKVTEKGKYVELRCDPISGHTALYWYRQSLGQGPEFLIYFQGTGAADDSGLPNDRFFAVRPEGSVSTLKIQRTERGDSAVYLCASSLGSQETQYFGPGTRLLVL.

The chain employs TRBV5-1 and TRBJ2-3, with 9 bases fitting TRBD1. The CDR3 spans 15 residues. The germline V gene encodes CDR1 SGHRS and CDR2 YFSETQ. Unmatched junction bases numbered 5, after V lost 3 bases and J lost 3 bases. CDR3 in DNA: TGCGCCAGCAGCTACGGACAGGGGATGACAGATACGCAGTATTTT. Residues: CASSYGQGMTDTQYF.

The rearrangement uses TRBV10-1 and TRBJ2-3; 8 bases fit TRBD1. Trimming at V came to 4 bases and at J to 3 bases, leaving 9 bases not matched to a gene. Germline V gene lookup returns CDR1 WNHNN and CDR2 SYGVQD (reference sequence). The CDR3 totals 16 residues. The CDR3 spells CASSGTGNIRTDTQYF. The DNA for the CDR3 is TGCGCCAGCAGTGGGACAGGGAATATTAGGACAGATACGCAGTATTTT.

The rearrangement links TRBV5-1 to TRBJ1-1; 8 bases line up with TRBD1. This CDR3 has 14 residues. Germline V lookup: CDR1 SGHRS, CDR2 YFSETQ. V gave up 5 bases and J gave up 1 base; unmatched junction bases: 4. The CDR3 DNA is TGCGCCAGCAGGACCGGACAGGGGAACACTGAAGCTTTCTTT. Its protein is CASRTGQGNTEAFF. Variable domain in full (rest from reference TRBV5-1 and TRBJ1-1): KAGVTQTPRYLIKTRGQQVTLSCSPISGHRSVSWYQQTPGQGLQFLFEYFSETQRNKGNFPGRFSGRQFSNSRSEMNVSTLELGDSALYLCASRTGQGNTEAFFGQGTRLTVV.